One and the same sample provided the 24 T cell receptor beta chains below, sequenced in a study of vaccination and CD4 T cells after COVID-19. Sequencing of DNA taken from cultured CD4+ T cells relied on the Oncomine TCR Beta short-read assay. TCRdb reprocessed the PCR reads with MiXCR, giving one entry per CDR3 protein. The table has fewer than 20,000 distinct CDR3 sequences, roughly half seen once. Treatment defined: approximately nine-day PBMC culture with coronavirus spike peptide pools or control peptides (ViraFEST assay). Which antigens these TCRs recognize remains unknown. The sequencing sample was made of CD4+ T cells from blood, cultured in vitro. Every receptor here comes from a human donor who had recovered from COVID-19.

J is TRBJ1-2 and V is TRBV6-2 or TRBV6-3; no firm D call. This CDR3 region has 14 residues. V lost 7 bases and J lost 7, with 19 bases in between. Germline V gene data show CDR1 as MNHEY and CDR2 as SVGEGT. The CDR3 sequence: CASIRGSSYRGYTF. CDR3 DNA sequence: TGTGCCAGCATACGAGGGTCGTCGTATCGTGGCTACACCTTC.

This clonotype has a handful of counts. The V and J genes are TRBV24-1 and TRBJ2-3; a weak D match, TRBD1 (6 bases). This CDR3 contains 13 residues. With 3 bases removed from V and 6 bases from J, the gap between germline ends came to 9 bases. Looked up from germline, CDR1 is KGHDR and CDR2 is SFDVKD. The CDR3 is CATSDPQGDTQYF. DNA of the CDR3: TGTGCCACCAGTGATCCGCAGGGGGATACGCAGTATTTT.

This clonotype was seen a handful of times. The J gene is TRBJ2-1, the V gene TRBV6-1, with D unclear. CDR1 MNHNS and CDR2 SASEGT come from the germline V gene. The CDR3 totals 14 residues. Trimming removed 3 bases from V and 3 bases from J, with 9 bases in between. This CDR3 reads CASSEDQNYNEQFF. The CDR3 region has the DNA TGTGCCAGCAGTGAGGACCAAAACTACAATGAGCAGTTCTTC.

V gene TRBV11-3 combines with J gene TRBJ2-7, with TRBD2 matching 9 bases. Germline trimming cut 0 bases from V and 3 bases from J; bases unmatched to any gene: 9. Germline V lookup: CDR1 SGHNT, CDR2 YENEEA. This CDR3 is built from 17 residues. The CDR3 sequence is CASSLDSGTSSFYEQYF. CDR3 DNA: TGTGCCAGCAGCTTAGATTCCGGGACTAGCAGTTTCTACGAGCAGTACTTC.

Only one count was recorded for this clonotype. The rearrangement uses TRBV14 and TRBJ1-1; TRBD1 is a possible D gene (6 bases). Germline CDR1 is SGHDN and CDR2 is FVKESK. Trimming pared 1 base from V and 4 bases from J, leaving 19 bases between. The CDR3 totals 17 residues. CDR3 bases: TGTGCCAGCAGCCAAGTTGCAGGGGTCTTTTCAACCACTGAAGCTTTCTTT. Translating gives CASSQVAGVFSTTEAFF. The full variable domain, with the rest looked up from reference TRBV14 and TRBJ1-1, is EAGVTQFPSHSVIEKGQTVTLRCDPISGHDNLYWYRRVMGKEIKFLLHFVKESKQDESGMPNNRFLAERTGGTYSTLKVQPAELEDSGVYFCASSQVAGVFSTTEAFFGQGTRLTVV.

This clonotype came up a few times. J is TRBJ2-1 and V is TRBV19; a possible D gene is TRBD1 (6 bases). V lost 2 bases and J 4 bases, leaving 9 bases between the germline ends. Germline values: CDR1 LNHDA, CDR2 SQIVND (reference sequence). The CDR3 has 14 residues. The CDR3 coding sequence is TGTGCCAGTAGTATAACAGGGCTATACAATGAGCAGTTCTTC. It specifies CASSITGLYNEQFF.

The V call is TRBV6-1, the J call TRBJ1-1, with D possibly being TRBD1 (6 bases). The V and J ends lost 3 bases and 0 bases respectively, with 11 bases between them. CDR1 MNHNS and CDR2 SASEGT come from the germline V gene. The CDR3 length is 15 residues. The chain's CDR3 is CASSDPGALNTEAFF. CDR3 DNA: TGTGCCAGCAGTGACCCGGGGGCCCTGAACACTGAAGCTTTCTTT.

The chain joins TRBV7-9 to TRBJ2-1; TRBD1 agrees at 10 bases. The CDR3 has 15 residues. Germline-derived CDR1 and CDR2 are SEHNR and FQNEAQ (reference sequence). After removal of 5 bases from V and 5 bases from J, the junction contained 6 bases not matched to a gene. The CDR3 is CASSQAGTGDNEQFF. The CDR3 nucleotides read TGTGCCAGCAGCCAAGCGGGGACAGGGGACAATGAGCAGTTCTTC.

The chain joins TRBV25-1 to TRBJ1-2; a weak D match, TRBD1 (6 bases). CDR1 is MGHDK, CDR2 SYGVNS, per germline. Trimming took off 6 bases at V and 8 bases at J, with 19 bases between the two ends. The CDR3 consists of 14 residues. The CDR3 is CASSHIGGARGYTF. CDR3 nucleotide sequence: TGTGCCAGCAGCCATATAGGGGGGGCACGGGGCTACACCTTC.

This chain joins TRBV7-2 and TRBJ2-2, with D unclear. Germline CDR1 reads SGHTA; CDR2 reads FQGNSA. This CDR3 comprises 12 residues. V shed 6 bases and J shed 4 bases, with 6 bases lying between them. The CDR3: CASSLRTGELFF. CDR3 sequence (DNA): TGTGCCAGCAGTCTCCGCACCGGGGAGCTGTTTTTT.

This CDR3 reads CAISAQGSSTEAFF. In DNA form, the CDR3 reads TGTGCCATCAGTGCTCAGGGGTCGAGCACTGAAGCTTTCTTT. V is TRBV10-3 and J is TRBJ1-1; D might be TRBD1 (6 bases). The ends were cut back, 4 bases at V and 4 bases at J, with 13 bases in the middle. The CDR3 extends over 14 amino acids. Germline CDR1 and CDR2: ENHRY and SYGVKD.

This clonotype showed up just a few times. The rearrangement joins TRBV6-1 to TRBJ2-3; 9 bases agree with TRBD2. The CDR3 extends over 17 amino acids. The ends lost 4 bases at V and 4 bases at J; junction bases unmatched: 12. CDR1 is MNHNS and CDR2 is SASEGT in the germline V gene. Here the CDR3 reads CASSAKRTSERPDTQYF. Here the CDR3 DNA reads TGTGCCAGCAGTGCGAAGCGGACTAGCGAAAGGCCAGATACGCAGTATTTT.

This clonotype was recorded a few times. The chain links TRBV6-2 or TRBV6-3 to TRBJ1-1, with D possibly matching TRBD1 (6 bases). Germline CDR1 is MNHEY and CDR2 is SVGEGT. The V and J ends lost 5 bases and 1 base respectively, with 11 bases between them. This CDR3 is built from 14 residues. The CDR3 spells CASSTGQTNTEAFF. CDR3 nucleotide sequence: TGTGCCAGCAGTACTGGACAGACGAACACTGAAGCTTTCTTT.

The V gene is TRBV25-1, the J gene TRBJ2-1, with 7 bases identical to TRBD2. Trimming took 4 bases from V and 10 from J; bases not matched to a gene: 7. CDR1 and CDR2 from the germline V gene are MGHDK and SYGVNS. The CDR3 spans 13 residues. CDR3 protein: CASSARGGKEQFF. CDR3 coding DNA: TGTGCCAGCAGTGCCCGGGGAGGGAAGGAGCAGTTCTTC.

The chain uses TRBV7-2 and TRBJ2-7; D could derive from TRBD1 or TRBD2 (10 bases each). The CDR3 totals 19 residues. Trimming shortened V by 4 bases and J by 3 bases, and 28 bases separated the two germline ends. Germline CDR1 and CDR2: SGHTA and FQGNSA. The CDR3 reads CASSSPTGGSGGVSYEQYF. CDR3 DNA: TGTGCCAGCAGCTCTCCGACAGGGGGCAGCGGGGGGGTAAGCTACGAGCAGTACTTC. The full variable domain, in which reference TRBV7-2 and TRBJ2-7 provide the parts outside the CDR3, is GAGVSQSPSNKVTEKGKDVELRCDPISGHTALYWYRQSLGQGLEFLIYFQGNSAPDKSGLPSDRFSAERTGGSVSTLTIQRTQQEDSAVYLCASSSPTGGSGGVSYEQYFGPGTRLTVT.

The gene calls are TRBV7-2 and TRBJ1-1; 9 bases agree with TRBD1. Germline V gives CDR1 SGHTA, CDR2 FQGNSA. CDR3 length equals 16 residues. V was pared by 5 bases and J by 4 bases, with 11 bases of the junction left unmatched. CDR3 sequence: CASSGGDRARSTEAFF. In nucleotides, the CDR3 is TGTGCCAGCAGCGGGGGGGACAGGGCTAGGTCCACTGAAGCTTTCTTT. The full variable domain, its missing parts supplied by reference TRBV7-2 and TRBJ1-1, is GAGVSQSPSNKVTEKGKDVELRCDPISGHTALYWYRQSLGQGLEFLIYFQGNSAPDKSGLPSDRFSAERTGGSVSTLTIQRTQQEDSAVYLCASSGGDRARSTEAFFGQGTRLTVV.

This clonotype was recorded only once. This rearrangement joins TRBV12-3 or TRBV12-4 to TRBJ1-1; D not certain. The V gene lost 6 bases and the J gene lost 6 bases, with 14 bases spanning the gap. The CDR3 is 13 amino acids. The CDR3 is CASSPAVRAEAFF. Here the CDR3 DNA reads TGTGCCAGCAGCCCGGCGGTGAGGGCTGAAGCTTTCTTT.

This sequence joins TRBV6-1 and TRBJ2-7; D is tentatively TRBD1 or TRBD2 (6 bases each). Germline-derived CDR1 and CDR2 are MNHNS and SASEGT. This CDR3 has 15 residues. V lost 10 bases to trimming and J lost 7 bases, with 26 bases between them. CDR3 DNA sequence: TGTGCCACCATGGGGGCGAGGGGGGCGTACGGAGAGCAGTACTTC. Encoded protein: CATMGARGAYGEQYF.

This chain uses TRBV20-1 with TRBJ1-5; D gene unclear. Germline CDR1 reads DFQATT; CDR2 reads SNEGSKA (reference sequence). The CDR3 is made up of 14 amino acids. V lost 1 base to trimming and J lost 1 base, with 8 bases between them. The CDR3: CSARATMSNQPQHF. CDR3 DNA sequence: TGCAGTGCTAGAGCGACAATGAGCAATCAGCCCCAGCATTTT.

J is TRBJ2-3 and V is TRBV6-1; 9 bases are shared with TRBD1. Germline V gives CDR1 MNHNS, CDR2 SASEGT. V was pared by 3 bases and J by 4 bases, with 5 bases of the junction left unmatched. The CDR3 loop spans 15 amino acids. The CDR3 loop is CASSEGDRDADTQYF. CDR3 coding DNA: TGTGCCAGCAGTGAGGGGGACAGGGACGCAGATACGCAGTATTTT.

The chain uses TRBV6-5 and TRBJ2-4, with D perhaps given as TRBD1 or TRBD2 (5 bases each). Between the trimmed V and J ends, which lost 0 bases and 5 bases, there was a span of 5 bases. Germline lookup yields CDR1 MNHEY and CDR2 SVGAGI. This CDR3 is 13 amino acids long. CDR3 amino acids: CASSYSGENIQYF. DNA for the CDR3: TGTGCCAGCAGTTACTCGGGGGAAAACATTCAGTACTTC.

V usage is TRBV7-2 and J usage is TRBJ2-2; tentative D call: TRBD1 (6 bases). Deletions cut 7 bases from V and 5 bases from J, with 8 bases between. Germline values: CDR1 SGHTA, CDR2 FQGNSA. CDR3 length equals 12 residues. The CDR3 DNA sequence: TGTGCCAGCACCAGGGGAACCGGGGAGCTGTTTTTT. It yields the protein CASTRGTGELFF.

This clonotype was seen a handful of times. The rearrangement uses TRBV6-1 and TRBJ1-2; TRBD1 might be the D (5 bases). Germline assignment: CDR1 MNHNS and CDR2 SASEGT. Trimming cost V 0 bases and J 8 bases, with 13 bases left between them. The CDR3 is made up of 14 amino acids. CDR3 protein: CASSEAGVRAGYTF. The CDR3 DNA is TGTGCCAGCAGTGAAGCGGGGGTGAGGGCGGGCTACACCTTC.

This clonotype turned up a few times. V is TRBV6-2 or TRBV6-3 and J is TRBJ2-2; 7 positions match TRBD1. V lost 6 bases and J lost 0; bases outside the gene matches: 4. The CDR3 spans 15 residues. Germline V CDR1 and CDR2: MNHEY, SVGEGT. The DNA of the CDR3 is TGTGCCAGCAGCCGGACAGGTTCGAACACCGGGGAGCTGTTTTTT. Residues: CASSRTGSNTGELFF.